This entry concerns a single T cell receptor beta chain. What it binds is unknown. At one end, the junction sequence differs from germline, possibly due to a read error. This specimen comes from a study of blood T cells in healthy people across ages. The donors, aged roughly 6 to 90, were healthy Caucasians from Russia. Staff drew approximately 9.1 milliliters of peripheral blood from each donor. The authors ran a second PCR of 7 to 11 cycles using a sample-barcoded 5' primer and a J-beta primer mix. A template-switch adaptor containing 12 random nucleotides labeled each cDNA molecule. TCRdb re-called the 5' RACE reads with MiXCR, one entry per CDR3 protein. Of some 1 million distinct CDR3 sequences in the sample, under 45% were seen once. Overall study findings and caveats: As age increased, TCR beta diversity per million T cells fell in a roughly linear fashion.

Germline loops: CDR1 SGHTA, CDR2 FQGNSA. This CDR3 has 14 amino acids. The chain recombines TRBV7-2 with TRBJ2-2; tentative D call: TRBD2 (6 bases). The receptor was isolated from a woman aged 55-70 years in good health. Sequencing used blood. The CDR3 DNA is TGTGCTAGCAGCTTAAGGGCGGGAAACGGGGAGCTGTTTTTT. It codes for CASSLRAGNGELFF.